These T cell receptor beta chains were read from a single sample in a study. TCRdb itself ran the 5' RACE reads through MiXCR, one entry per CDR3 protein. The top ten clones hold 2.5% to 3% of a sample with 50,000 to 75,000 distinct CDR3 sequences, under 25% of them seen once. The specimen sequenced was memory CD4+ T cells sorted from a lymph node. Receptors originate from a female donor with breast cancer. Both conserved end residues are part of each CDR3. Each record gives: J gene, V gene, clone size, D gene, CDR3 protein, CDR3 DNA. D genes are given only for firm matches. The size of a clone is reported for some rows only, either as once, few or many, or as a class for expanded clones.

>TRBJ1-1|TRBV19|few|TRBD1
CASRSQGENTEAFF
TGTGCCAGTAGGTCACAGGGGGAGAACACTGAAGCTTTCTTT
>TRBJ1-1|TRBV5-1|few|TRBD1
CASSVSGGPENTEAFF
TGCGCCAGCAGCGTCTCAGGGGGTCCGGAGAACACTGAAGCTTTCTTT
>TRBJ2-1|TRBV6-5|many|.
CASRRARGRAGDEQFF
TGTGCCAGTAGAAGAGCGCGGGGACGAGCTGGGGATGAGCAGTTCTTC
>TRBJ2-5|TRBV20-1|.|.
CSAFREYQETQYF
TGCAGTGCTTTCCGAGAGTACCAAGAGACCCAGTACTTC
>TRBJ1-2|TRBV7-8|few|.
CASSLEDYGGYTF
TGTGCCAGCAGCTTAGAGGACTATGGTGGCTACACCTTC
>TRBJ1-2|TRBV5-5|.|.
CASSLASDHGYTF
TGTGCCAGCAGCTTGGCCTCTGATCATGGCTACACCTTC
>TRBJ2-4|TRBV7-3|.|.
CASSLGGLRAKNIQYF
TGTGCCAGCAGCTTAGGGGGGCTACGAGCCAAAAACATTCAGTACTTC
>TRBJ2-1|TRBV7-2|few|.
CASSFGTYNEQFF
TGTGCCAGCAGCTTCGGAACCTACAATGAGCAGTTCTTC
>TRBJ2-1|TRBV1|.|.
CTSRPWTEQFF
TGCACCAGCAGGCCGTGGACTGAGCAGTTCTTC
>TRBJ2-2|TRBV4-3|.|TRBD1
CASSQGMGQAGELFF
TGCGCCAGCAGCCAGGGTATGGGACAGGCCGGGGAGCTGTTTTTT
>TRBJ2-7|TRBV9|.|TRBD1
CASSARPGQSYEQYF
TGTGCCAGCAGCGCCCGGCCGGGACAGTCCTACGAGCAGTACTTC
>TRBJ1-6|TRBV6-5|.|.
CASSPDAEWSPLHF
TGTGCCAGCAGTCCTGACGCTGAATGGTCACCCCTCCACTTT
>TRBJ2-1|TRBV7-3|.|TRBD1
CASSLTGQVYYEQFF
TGTGCCAGCAGCTTGACAGGGCAAGTCTATTATGAGCAGTTCTTC
>TRBJ2-5|TRBV5-1|few|.
CASSLRGGEETQYF
TGCGCCAGCAGCTTGCGAGGGGGGGAAGAGACCCAGTACTTC
>TRBJ2-5|TRBV7-6|.|TRBD2
CASSLETSGSQYF
TGTGCCAGCAGCTTAGAGACTAGCGGGAGCCAGTACTTC
>TRBJ1-1|TRBV20-1|few|.
CSASQPTGQYTEAFF
TGCAGTGCTAGCCAACCTACAGGGCAATACACTGAAGCTTTCTTT
>TRBJ2-2|TRBV7-2|once|.
CAGSLEVVLYTGELFF
TGTGCCGGCAGCTTAGAGGTCGTACTTTACACCGGGGAGCTGTTTTTT
>TRBJ1-5|TRBV7-9|.|.
CASSLVRARGNQPQHF
TGTGCCAGCAGCTTAGTGAGGGCCCGGGGCAATCAGCCCCAGCATTTT
>TRBJ2-3|TRBV18|.|.
CASSPYSTDTQYF
TGTGCCAGCTCACCATACAGCACAGATACGCAGTATTTT
>TRBJ2-2|TRBV5-1|.|TRBD1
CASGSGTGVTGELFF
TGCGCCAGCGGCTCGGGGACAGGGGTAACCGGGGAGCTGTTTTTT
>TRBJ2-3|TRBV20-1|few|TRBD2
CSAAVGLADAVTQYF
TGCAGTGCCGCGGTGGGACTAGCGGATGCGGTTACGCAGTATTTT
>TRBJ2-3|TRBV5-1|.|.
CASSSDGTDTDTQYF
TGCGCCAGCAGCTCCGACGGGACCGACACAGATACGCAGTATTTT
>TRBJ2-6|TRBV6-1|few|.
CASSEGFAAVLTF
TGTGCCAGCAGTGAAGGTTTCGCGGCCGTCCTGACTTTC
>TRBJ2-1|TRBV5-1|many|.
CASSLGSDNEQFF
TGCGCCAGCAGCTTGGGGAGCGACAATGAGCAGTTCTTC
>TRBJ1-2|TRBV5-6|many|TRBD1
CASNWRTGNYGYTF
TGTGCCAGCAATTGGAGGACAGGGAACTATGGCTACACCTTC
>TRBJ2-7|TRBV7-9|.|TRBD1
CASSPGQGGYEQYF
TGTGCCAGCAGCCCTGGACAGGGGGGATACGAGCAGTACTTC
>TRBJ2-1|TRBV7-2|.|TRBD2
CASSQTSGAGYNEQFF
TGTGCCAGCAGCCAAACGAGCGGGGCCGGGTACAATGAGCAGTTCTTC
>TRBJ2-7|TRBV5-1|many|TRBD2
CASSPTSESYEQYF
TGCGCCAGCAGCCCAACTAGCGAGTCCTACGAGCAGTACTTC
>TRBJ2-3|TRBV29-1|many|TRBD2
CSVELAEGTDTQYF
TGCAGCGTAGAGCTAGCGGAAGGCACAGATACGCAGTATTTT
>TRBJ1-1|TRBV18|few|.
CASSWEAGNTEAFF
TGTGCCAGCTCATGGGAGGCTGGGAACACTGAAGCTTTCTTT
>TRBJ2-5|TRBV24-1|.|.
CVTSDPQQETQYF
TGTGTCACCAGTGATCCCCAGCAAGAGACCCAGTACTTC
>TRBJ1-1|TRBV20-1|.|.
CSAREGTATEAFF
TGCAGTGCTAGAGAGGGGACGGCCACTGAAGCTTTCTTT
>TRBJ2-7|TRBV7-2|many|TRBD2
CASSSPGLALYEQYF
TGTGCCAGCAGCTCGCCGGGACTAGCTCTATACGAGCAGTACTTC
>TRBJ2-1|TRBV6-1|many|.
CASSLTFRGYNEQFF
TGTGCCAGCAGTCTGACTTTTCGGGGTTACAATGAGCAGTTCTTC
>TRBJ1-1|TRBV9|.|TRBD1
CASSVGDRVSAEAFF
TGTGCCAGCAGCGTAGGAGACAGGGTCTCGGCTGAAGCTTTCTTT
>TRBJ2-6|TRBV12-3/TRBV12-4|few|.
CASTQGSGANVLTF
TGTGCCAGCACCCAGGGGTCTGGGGCCAACGTCCTGACTTTC
>TRBJ2-3|TRBV11-3|.|.
CASSQENGDTQYF
TGTGCCAGCAGCCAGGAAAACGGGGATACGCAGTATTTT
>TRBJ2-3|TRBV10-3|.|.
CAISEWLAPDTQYF
TGTGCCATCAGTGAGTGGCTAGCCCCAGATACGCAGTATTTT
>TRBJ1-1|TRBV4-2|few|.
CASSQDLLNTEAFF
TGTGCCAGCAGCCAAGATCTCCTGAACACTGAAGCTTTCTTT
>TRBJ2-7|TRBV7-3|.|TRBD1
CAPARQGRSYEQYF
TGTGCACCAGCCCGACAGGGGCGATCCTACGAGCAGTACTTC
>TRBJ2-5|TRBV5-1|many|TRBD2
CASSPSGTYQETQYF
TGCGCCAGCAGCCCTAGCGGGACGTACCAAGAGACCCAGTACTTC
>TRBJ2-6|TRBV15|.|.
CATSSFGGGANVLTF
TGTGCCACCAGCAGTTTTGGAGGTGGGGCCAACGTCCTGACTTTC
>TRBJ1-6|TRBV9|.|.
CASSVGSGADNSPLHF
TGTGCCAGCAGCGTAGGTTCAGGGGCCGATAATTCACCCCTCCACTTT
>TRBJ2-1|TRBV5-1|.|.
CASSLAGGDPYNEQFF
TGCGCCAGCAGCTTGGCCGGGGGAGACCCTTACAATGAGCAGTTCTTC
>TRBJ2-7|TRBV15|.|TRBD1
CATSTRTGGYEQYF
TGTGCCACCAGCACCCGGACAGGGGGCTACGAGCAGTACTTC
>TRBJ2-3|TRBV5-1|.|.
CVSRGEITDTQYF
TGCGTCAGCAGAGGGGAGATCACAGATACGCAGTATTTT
>TRBJ2-1|TRBV5-1|few|TRBD1
CASSLEGLIGQGGYEQFF
TGCGCCAGCAGCTTGGAAGGGTTGATCGGACAGGGAGGATATGAGCAGTTCTTC
>TRBJ2-1|TRBV7-2|.|.
CASSLVMADSSEQFF
TGTGCCAGCAGCTTAGTAATGGCTGACAGCAGTGAGCAGTTCTTC
>TRBJ1-5|TRBV6-2/TRBV6-3|many|.
CASVNISNQPQHF
TGTGCCAGCGTGAACATAAGCAATCAGCCCCAGCATTTT
>TRBJ2-7|TRBV5-1|.|TRBD1
CASSLQGAPYEQYF
TGCGCCAGCAGCTTACAGGGGGCCCCCTACGAGCAGTACTTC
>TRBJ2-3|TRBV7-9|.|.
CASSPSGGGQSDTQYF
TGTGCCAGCAGCCCCTCCGGAGGCGGGCAGTCAGATACGCAGTATTTT